Given below is one TCR beta chain in context. This table comes from immunoSEQ multiplex PCR, and its TCRdb copy is limited to in-frame clones, with some not included. The sample comprises some 170,000 clones, nearly 96% of which are singletons, and approximately 0.93% rests with the top ten. This sample was included in a study of control samples from healthy donors and cancer patients. The CDR3 has 13 amino acids. The germline CDR1 and CDR2 sequences are PRHDT and FYEKMQ (reference sequence). V lost 6 bases, J lost 4 bases, and 6 bases stayed unmatched. This receptor was taken from a woman in her twenties or thirties in good health. The sample was blood. The J gene is TRBJ2-7, the V gene TRBV13; 7 bases agree with TRBD2. The CDR3 sequence: CASRERGGYEQYF. The CDR3 DNA follows: TGTGCCAGCAGGGAACGCGGGGGATACGAGCAGTACTTC.